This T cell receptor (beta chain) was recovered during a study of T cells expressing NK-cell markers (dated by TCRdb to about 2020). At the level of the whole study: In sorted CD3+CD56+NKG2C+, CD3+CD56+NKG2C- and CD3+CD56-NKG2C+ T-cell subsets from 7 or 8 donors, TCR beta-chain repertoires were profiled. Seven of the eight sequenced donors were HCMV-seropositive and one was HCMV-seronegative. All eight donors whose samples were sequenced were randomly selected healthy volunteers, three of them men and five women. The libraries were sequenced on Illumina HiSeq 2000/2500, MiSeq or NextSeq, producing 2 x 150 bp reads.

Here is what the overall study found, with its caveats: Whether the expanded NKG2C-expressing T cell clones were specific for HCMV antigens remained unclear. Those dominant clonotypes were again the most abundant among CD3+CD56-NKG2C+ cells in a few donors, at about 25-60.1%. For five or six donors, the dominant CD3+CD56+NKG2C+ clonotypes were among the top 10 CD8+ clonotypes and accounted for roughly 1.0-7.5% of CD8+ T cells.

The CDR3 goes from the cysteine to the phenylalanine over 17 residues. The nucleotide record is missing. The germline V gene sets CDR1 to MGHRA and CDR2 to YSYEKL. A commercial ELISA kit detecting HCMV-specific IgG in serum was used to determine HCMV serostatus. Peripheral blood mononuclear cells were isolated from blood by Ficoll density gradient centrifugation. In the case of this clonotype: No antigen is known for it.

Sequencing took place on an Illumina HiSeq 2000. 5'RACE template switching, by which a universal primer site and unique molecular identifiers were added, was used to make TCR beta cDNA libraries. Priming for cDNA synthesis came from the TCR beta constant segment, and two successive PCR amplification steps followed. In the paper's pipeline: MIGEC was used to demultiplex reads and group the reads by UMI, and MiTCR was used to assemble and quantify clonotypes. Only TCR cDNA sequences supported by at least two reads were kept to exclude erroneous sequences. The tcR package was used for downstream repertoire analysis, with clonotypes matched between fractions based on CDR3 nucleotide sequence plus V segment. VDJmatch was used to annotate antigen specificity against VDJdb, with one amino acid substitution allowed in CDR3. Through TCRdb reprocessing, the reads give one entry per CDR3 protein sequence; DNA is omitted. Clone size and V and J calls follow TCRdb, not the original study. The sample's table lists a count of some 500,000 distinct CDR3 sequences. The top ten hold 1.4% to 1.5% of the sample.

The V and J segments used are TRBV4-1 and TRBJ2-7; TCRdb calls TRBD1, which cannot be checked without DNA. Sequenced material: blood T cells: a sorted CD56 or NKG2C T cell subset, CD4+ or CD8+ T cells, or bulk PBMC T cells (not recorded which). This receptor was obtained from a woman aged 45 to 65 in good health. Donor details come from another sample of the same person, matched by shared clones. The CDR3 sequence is CASSQASFRDSAYEQYF.